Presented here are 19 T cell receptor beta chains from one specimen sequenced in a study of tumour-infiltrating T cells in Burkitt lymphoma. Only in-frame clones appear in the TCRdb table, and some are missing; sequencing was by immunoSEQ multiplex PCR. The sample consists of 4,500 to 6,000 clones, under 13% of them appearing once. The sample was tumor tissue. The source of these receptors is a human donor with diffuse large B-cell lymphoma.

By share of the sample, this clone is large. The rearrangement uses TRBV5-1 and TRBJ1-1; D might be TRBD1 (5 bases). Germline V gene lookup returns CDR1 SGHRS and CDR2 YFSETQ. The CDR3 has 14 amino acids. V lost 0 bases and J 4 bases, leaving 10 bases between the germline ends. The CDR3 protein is CASSLAGVGTEAFF. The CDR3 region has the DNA TGCGCCAGCAGCTTGGCGGGGGTGGGCACTGAAGCTTTCTTT.

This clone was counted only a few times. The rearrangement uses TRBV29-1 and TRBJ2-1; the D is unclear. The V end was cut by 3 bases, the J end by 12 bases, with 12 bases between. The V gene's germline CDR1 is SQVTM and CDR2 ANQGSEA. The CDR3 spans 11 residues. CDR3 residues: CSVDPVTGQFF. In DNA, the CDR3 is TGCAGCGTTGATCCGGTGACCGGGCAGTTCTTC.

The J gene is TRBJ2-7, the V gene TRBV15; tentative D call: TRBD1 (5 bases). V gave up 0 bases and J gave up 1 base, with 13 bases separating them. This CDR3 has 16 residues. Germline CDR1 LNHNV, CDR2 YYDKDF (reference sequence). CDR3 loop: CATSRDLAGLSYEQYF. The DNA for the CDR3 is TGTGCCACCAGCAGAGATCTGGCAGGGCTTTCCTACGAGCAGTACTTC.

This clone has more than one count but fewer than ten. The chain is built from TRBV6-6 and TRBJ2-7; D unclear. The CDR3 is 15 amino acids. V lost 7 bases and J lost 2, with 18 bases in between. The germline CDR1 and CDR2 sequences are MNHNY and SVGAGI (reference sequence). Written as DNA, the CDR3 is TGTGCCAGCACCTATCGAGCGCGTAATACCTACGAGCAGTACTTC. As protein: CASTYRARNTYEQYF.

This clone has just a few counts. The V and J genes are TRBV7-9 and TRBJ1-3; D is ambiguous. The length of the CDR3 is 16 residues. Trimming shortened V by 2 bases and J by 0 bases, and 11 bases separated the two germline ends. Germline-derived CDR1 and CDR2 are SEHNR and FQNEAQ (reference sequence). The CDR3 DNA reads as TGTGCCAGCAGCTTAAATAGATGGTACTCTGGAAACACCATATATTTT. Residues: CASSLNRWYSGNTIYF. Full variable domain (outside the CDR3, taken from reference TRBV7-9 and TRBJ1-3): DTGVSQNPRHKITKRGQNVTFRCDPISEHNRLYWYRQTLGQGPEFLTYFQNEAQLEKSRLLSDRFSAERPKGSFSTLEIQRTEQGDSAMYLCASSLNRWYSGNTIYFGEGSWLTVV.

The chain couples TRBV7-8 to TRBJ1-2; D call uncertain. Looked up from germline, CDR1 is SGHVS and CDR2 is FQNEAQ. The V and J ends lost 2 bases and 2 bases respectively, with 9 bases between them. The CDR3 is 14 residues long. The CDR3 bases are TGTGCCAGCAGCTTAATGAGAGGGAACTATGGCTACACCTTC. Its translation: CASSLMRGNYGYTF.

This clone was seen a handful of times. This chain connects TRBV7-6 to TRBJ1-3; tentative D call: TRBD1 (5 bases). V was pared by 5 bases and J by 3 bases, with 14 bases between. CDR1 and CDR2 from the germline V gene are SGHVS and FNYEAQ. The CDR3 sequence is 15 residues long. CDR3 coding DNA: TGTGCCAGCAGCCAGGCTTACGGGGGTGGAAACACCATATATTTT. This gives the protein CASSQAYGGGNTIYF.

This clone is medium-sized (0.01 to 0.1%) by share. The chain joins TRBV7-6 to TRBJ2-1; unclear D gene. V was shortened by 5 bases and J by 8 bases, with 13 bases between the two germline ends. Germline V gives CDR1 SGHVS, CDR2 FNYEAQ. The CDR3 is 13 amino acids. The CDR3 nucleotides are TGTGCCAGCAGCCCGTTCTTTGGAGATGAGCAGTTCTTC. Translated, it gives CASSPFFGDEQFF.

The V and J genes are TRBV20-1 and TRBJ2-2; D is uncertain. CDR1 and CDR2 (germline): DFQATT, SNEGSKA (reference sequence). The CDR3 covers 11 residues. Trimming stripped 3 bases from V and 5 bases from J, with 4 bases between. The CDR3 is CSARRTGELFF. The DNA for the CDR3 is TGCAGTGCTAGGAGAACCGGGGAGCTGTTTTTT.

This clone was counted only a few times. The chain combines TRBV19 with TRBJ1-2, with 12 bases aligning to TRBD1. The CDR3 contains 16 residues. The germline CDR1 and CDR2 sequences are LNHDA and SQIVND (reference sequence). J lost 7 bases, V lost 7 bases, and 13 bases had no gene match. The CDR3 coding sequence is TGTGCCAGTACCACGGGACAGGGGGCTACCCGAGGTGGCTACACCTTC. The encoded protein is CASTTGQGATRGGYTF.

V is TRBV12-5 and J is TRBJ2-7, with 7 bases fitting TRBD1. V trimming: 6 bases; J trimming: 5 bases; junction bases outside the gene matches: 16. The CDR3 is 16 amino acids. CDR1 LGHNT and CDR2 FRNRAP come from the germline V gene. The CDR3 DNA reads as TGTGCTAGTGGACCGCACAGGGGCCCCTCCGGACACGAGCAGTACTTC. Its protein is CASGPHRGPSGHEQYF.

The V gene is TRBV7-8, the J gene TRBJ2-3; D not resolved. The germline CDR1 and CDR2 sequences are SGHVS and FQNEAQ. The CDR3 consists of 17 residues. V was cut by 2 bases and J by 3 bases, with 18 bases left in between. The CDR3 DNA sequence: TGTGCCAGCAGCTTAAGTTCATACCACCGGTGGACAGATACGCAGTATTTT. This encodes CASSLSSYHRWTDTQYF.

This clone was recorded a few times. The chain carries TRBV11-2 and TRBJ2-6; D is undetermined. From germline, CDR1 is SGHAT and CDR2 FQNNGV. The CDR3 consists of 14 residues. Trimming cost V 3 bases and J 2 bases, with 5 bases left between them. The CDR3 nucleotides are TGTGCCAGCAGCTTTACCACTGGGGCCAACGTCCTGACTTTC. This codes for CASSFTTGANVLTF.

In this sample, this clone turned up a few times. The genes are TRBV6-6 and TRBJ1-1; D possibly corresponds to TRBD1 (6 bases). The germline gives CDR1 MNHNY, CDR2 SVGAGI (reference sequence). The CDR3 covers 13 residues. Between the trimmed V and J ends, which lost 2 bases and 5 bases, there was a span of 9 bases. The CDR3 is CASSYTGLTEAFF. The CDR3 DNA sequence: TGTGCCAGCAGTTACACAGGGTTGACTGAAGCTTTCTTT.

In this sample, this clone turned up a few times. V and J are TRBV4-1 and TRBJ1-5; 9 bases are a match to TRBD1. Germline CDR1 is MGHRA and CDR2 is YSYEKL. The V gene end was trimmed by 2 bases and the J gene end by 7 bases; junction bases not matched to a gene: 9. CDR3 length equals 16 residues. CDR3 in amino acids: CASSQFPGQGNQPQHF. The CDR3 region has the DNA TGCGCCAGCAGCCAATTTCCGGGACAGGGTAACCAGCCCCAGCATTTT.

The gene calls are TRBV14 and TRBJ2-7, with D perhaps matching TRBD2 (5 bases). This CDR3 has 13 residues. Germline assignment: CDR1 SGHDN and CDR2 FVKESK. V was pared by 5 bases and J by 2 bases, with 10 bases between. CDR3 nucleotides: TGTGCCAGCAGCTTCCCCGGGGCCTACGAGCAGTACTTC. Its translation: CASSFPGAYEQYF.

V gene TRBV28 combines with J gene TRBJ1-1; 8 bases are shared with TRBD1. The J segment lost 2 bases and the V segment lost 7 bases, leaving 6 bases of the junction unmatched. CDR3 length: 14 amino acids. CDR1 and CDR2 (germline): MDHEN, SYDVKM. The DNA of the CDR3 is TGTGCCAGCACTTGGACAGGGCGCAACACTGAAGCTTTCTTT. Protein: CASTWTGRNTEAFF.

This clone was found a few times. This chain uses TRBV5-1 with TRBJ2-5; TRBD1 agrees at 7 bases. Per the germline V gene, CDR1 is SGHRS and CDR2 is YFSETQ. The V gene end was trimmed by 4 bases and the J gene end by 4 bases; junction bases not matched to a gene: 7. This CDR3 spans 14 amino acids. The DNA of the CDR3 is TGCGCCAGCAGCGTAGGGACAGTCTTAGAGACCCAGTACTTC. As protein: CASSVGTVLETQYF.

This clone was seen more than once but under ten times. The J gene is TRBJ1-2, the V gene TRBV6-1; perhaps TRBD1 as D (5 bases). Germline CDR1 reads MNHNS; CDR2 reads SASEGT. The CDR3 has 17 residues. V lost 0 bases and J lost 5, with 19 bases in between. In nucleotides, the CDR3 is TGTGCCAGCAGTGAAGCGCTTTATGGGGGAATCAGTTATGGCTACACCTTC. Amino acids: CASSEALYGGISYGYTF.